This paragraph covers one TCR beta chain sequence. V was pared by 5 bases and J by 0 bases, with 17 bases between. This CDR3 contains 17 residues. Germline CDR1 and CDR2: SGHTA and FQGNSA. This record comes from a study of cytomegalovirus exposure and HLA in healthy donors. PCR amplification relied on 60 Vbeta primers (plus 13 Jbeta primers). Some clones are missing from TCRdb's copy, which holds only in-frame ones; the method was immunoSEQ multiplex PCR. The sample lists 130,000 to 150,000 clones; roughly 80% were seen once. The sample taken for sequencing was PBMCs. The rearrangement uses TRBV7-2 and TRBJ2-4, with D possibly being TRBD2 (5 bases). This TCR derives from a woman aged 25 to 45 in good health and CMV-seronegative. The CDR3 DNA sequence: TGTGCCAGCAGCCTTTCTGCCAGCGGACTAGCCAAAAACATTCAGTACTTC. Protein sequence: CASSLSASGLAKNIQYF.